What follows are 23 T cell receptor beta chains derived from one specimen sequenced in a study of T cells in Graves' hyperthyroidism and ophthalmopathy. TCR beta CDR3 region amplification was performed from RNA transcripts. The primer set for the first-round RT-PCR of the TCR CDR3 was HTBI. TCRdb called the multiplex PCR reads again in MiXCR, with one record for every CDR3 protein. The sample has fewer than 40,000 distinct CDR3 sequences, about 52% seen once. Sequenced material: blood. The origin of the receptors is a woman in her forties with Graves' ophthalmopathy.

This clonotype has ten or more counts. This chain connects TRBV4-3 to TRBJ1-2, with TRBD1 matching 7 bases. The CDR3 is 14 amino acids. V lost 0 bases, J lost 5 bases, and 3 bases stayed unmatched. From germline, CDR1 is LGHNA and CDR2 YSLEER. For the CDR3, the DNA is TGCGCCAGCAGCCAAGATACCAGGGGGTATGGCTACACCTTC. Protein: CASSQDTRGYGYTF.

This chain uses TRBV2 with TRBJ2-7; TRBD2 agrees at 10 bases. Germline CDR1 SNHLY, CDR2 FYNNEI. V lost 8 bases to trimming and J lost 3 bases; unmatched junction nucleotides: 1. The CDR3 extends over 12 amino acids. CDR3 DNA sequence: TGTGCCAGCCGACTAGCGGGCTACGAGCAGTACTTC. It translates to CASRLAGYEQYF.

About this clonotype itself: It is likely a read error, because the conserved phenylalanine at the end of the CDR3 is missing. The DNA is omitted, as the CDR3 cannot be located on it reliably, and the CDR3 follows TCRdb's listing. This chain joins TRBV5-4 and TRBJ2-7. 11 amino acids form the CDR3, both terminal residues included. CDR1 and CDR2 from the germline V gene are SGHNT and YYREEE (reference sequence). Here the CDR3 reads CASSPDPTSST.

This clonotype qualifies as medium-sized. This chain joins TRBV2 and TRBJ1-2, with TRBD1 matching 7 bases. The germline CDR1 and CDR2 sequences are SNHLY and FYNNEI. Trimming removed 4 bases from V and 3 bases from J; junction bases left unmatched: 2. This CDR3 has 13 residues. The CDR3 coding sequence is TGTGCCAGCAGTGGGACAGGCTACTATGGCTACACCTTC. Its translation: CASSGTGYYGYTF.

In its sample, this clonotype was seen many times. The V and J genes are TRBV3-1 and TRBJ2-7; D possibly corresponds to TRBD2 (6 bases). Germline CDR1 reads LGHDT; CDR2 reads YNNKEL (reference sequence). There are 15 residues in the CDR3. V was clipped by 1 base and J by 2 bases, with 12 bases between them. CDR3 sequence (DNA): TGTGCCAGCAGCCAAGCGCCTAGCGACCCCTACGAGCAGTACTTC. It specifies CASSQAPSDPYEQYF.

This chain connects TRBV28 to TRBJ1-2; D not resolved. CDR1 is MDHEN and CDR2 is SYDVKM in the germline V gene. The V gene lost 1 base and the J gene lost 8 bases, with 17 bases spanning the gap. This CDR3 contains 15 residues. CDR3 DNA sequence: TGTGCCAGCAGTTTATTTATGGGAGCCGGGAAGGGCTACACCTTC. Amino acids: CASSLFMGAGKGYTF.

The rearrangement uses TRBV7-2 and TRBJ1-2; possibly TRBD1 for D (6 bases). The CDR3 sequence is 21 residues long. The V end was cut by 6 bases, the J end by 0 bases, with 32 bases between. In germline, CDR1 is SGHTA, CDR2 FQGNSA. The CDR3 DNA reads as TGTGCCAGCAGTCCCGGGACTAGCGGGGGGACGCAGACAGGAACTAACTATGGCTACACCTTC. Translation: CASSPGTSGGTQTGTNYGYTF.

This clonotype was recorded at least ten times. A much larger clone differs by one base, so this may be a read error. It is likely a read error, because the conserved phenylalanine at the end of the CDR3 is missing. The rearrangement uses TRBV29-1 and TRBJ1-2, with unresolved D. The CDR3 has 11 residues. CDR1 is SQVTM and CDR2 is ANQGSEA in the germline V gene. V was cut by 2 bases and J by 5 bases, with 6 bases left in between. Here the CDR3 reads CSVESYYGYTL. In nucleotides, the CDR3 is TGCAGCGTTGAATCCTATTATGGCTACACCCTC.

This clonotype was observed many times. This chain uses TRBV7-6 with TRBJ1-4; D gene uncertain. The length of the CDR3 is 15 residues. V gave up 5 bases and J gave up 3 bases, with 13 bases separating them. CDR1 is SGHVS, CDR2 FNYEAQ, per germline. This CDR3 is CASSPIGGPNEKLFF. The CDR3 nucleotides read TGTGCCAGCAGCCCCATCGGAGGGCCTAATGAAAAACTGTTTTTT.

On this clonotype: A junction boundary mismatches the germline segment, possibly from a read error. The chain combines TRBV10-3 with TRBJ1-4; maybe TRBD1 (6 bases). This CDR3 spans 15 amino acids. Per the germline V gene, CDR1 is ENHRY and CDR2 is SYGVKD. The CDR3: CASSESTGGNEKLFF. The CDR3 nucleotides are TGTGCCAGCAGTGAATCGACGGGGGGCAATGAAAAACTGTTTTTT.

This clonotype was seen ten or more times. V usage is TRBV5-5 and J usage is TRBJ2-5; 9 bases map to TRBD2. This CDR3 is 15 amino acids long. J gave up 2 bases and V 2 bases, and 4 bases lay outside the gene matches. Germline V lookup: CDR1 SGHKS, CDR2 YYEKEE (reference sequence). CDR3 region: CASSFSGSPQETQYF. The DNA of the CDR3 is TGTGCCAGCAGCTTTAGCGGGAGCCCACAAGAGACCCAGTACTTC.

This clonotype was seen many times. The chain recombines TRBV6-2 or TRBV6-3 with TRBJ1-5; the D is unclear. There are 15 residues in the CDR3. Germline V CDR1 and CDR2: MNHEY, SVGEGT. Trimming cost V 6 bases and J 3 bases, with 15 bases left between them. The CDR3 spells CASSPVDGNNQPQHF. In nucleotides, the CDR3 is TGTGCCAGCAGCCCCGTGGACGGGAACAATCAGCCCCAGCATTTT.

Within the sample, this clonotype is medium-sized (0.01 to 0.1%). The chain uses TRBV7-9 and TRBJ1-2; possibly TRBD1 for D (6 bases). The length of the CDR3 is 12 residues. Between the trimmed V and J ends, which lost 7 bases and 4 bases, there was a span of 10 bases. Germline-derived CDR1 and CDR2 are SEHNR and FQNEAQ (reference sequence). The CDR3 bases are TGTGCCAGCAACAGGGAGGGCTATGGCTACACCTTC. Protein sequence: CASNREGYGYTF.

The genes are TRBV6-6 and TRBJ1-2; tentatively, D is TRBD1 (5 bases). This CDR3 region has 12 residues. The V and J ends lost 2 bases and 8 bases respectively, with 9 bases between them. CDR1 is MNHNY, CDR2 SVGAGI, per germline (reference sequence). CDR3 bases: TGTGCCAGCAGTTACGGGGACCGGGGCTACACCTTC. As protein: CASSYGDRGYTF.

The DNA for the CDR3 is TGTGCCAGTAGTATAGGGACAGGGTTCTACTATGGCTACACCTTC. Amino acid sequence: CASSIGTGFYYGYTF. The chain carries TRBV19 and TRBJ1-2, with 8 bases aligning to TRBD1. V lost 1 base and J lost 3; bases outside the gene matches: 4. Germline CDR1 and CDR2: LNHDA and SQIVND (reference sequence). The CDR3 has 15 amino acids.

This clonotype was detected ten times or more. V gene TRBV2 combines with J gene TRBJ1-5, with D possibly being TRBD1 (5 bases). V lost 5 bases and J lost 1, with 15 bases in between. There are 16 residues in the CDR3. Germline assignment: CDR1 SNHLY and CDR2 FYNNEI. The CDR3 is CASSFRGSRSNQPQHF. The CDR3 coding sequence is TGTGCCAGCAGTTTCCGGGGGTCAAGGAGCAATCAGCCCCAGCATTTT.

The table lists this clonotype with many counts. The genes are TRBV11-1 and TRBJ2-1; no clear D gene. The CDR3 runs 14 residues. The germline CDR1 and CDR2 sequences are SGHAT and FQDESV (reference sequence). V gave up 7 bases and J gave up 4 bases, with 14 bases separating them. The CDR3 loop reads CASTTRPSYNEQFF. The CDR3 nucleotides are TGTGCCAGCACCACCCGGCCCAGTTACAATGAGCAGTTCTTC.

Worth noting for this clonotype: Being one base from a much bigger clone, this may be a read error. This chain joins TRBV5-6 and TRBJ1-1; 8 bases are shared with TRBD1. CDR1 is SGHDT, CDR2 YYEEEE, per germline. The junction had 3 bases not matched to a gene; V was cut back by 4 bases and J by 1 base. This CDR3 comprises 14 residues. CDR3 amino acids: CASSLRGRNTEAFF. The CDR3 bases are TGTGCCAGCAGCCTCAGGGGGCGGAACACTGAAGCTTTCTTT.

Ten or more counts support this clonotype. In DNA form, the CDR3 reads TGCGCCAGCAGGTCCGGGACAGGGGGGCAAGAGACCCAGTACTTC. This translates into CASRSGTGGQETQYF. V and J are TRBV5-1 and TRBJ2-5; 11 bases match TRBD1. Germline V lookup: CDR1 SGHRS, CDR2 YFSETQ. The CDR3 sequence is 15 residues long. The ends lost 5 bases at V and 2 bases at J; junction bases unmatched: 5.

The rearrangement joins TRBV6-4 to TRBJ2-1, with a weak D call TRBD2 (5 bases). The CDR3 length is 15 residues. Between the trimmed V and J ends, which lost 3 bases and 7 bases, there was a span of 16 bases. Per the germline V gene, CDR1 is MRHNA and CDR2 is SNTAGT. The CDR3 spells CASSEEGSVVNEQFF. The CDR3 nucleotides read TGTGCCAGCAGTGAAGAGGGCTCTGTGGTGAATGAGCAGTTCTTC.

The chain joins TRBV5-1 to TRBJ2-1; 11 bases map to TRBD2. The V gene's germline CDR1 is SGHRS and CDR2 YFSETQ. This CDR3 has 16 amino acids. The J segment lost 7 bases and the V segment lost 5 bases, leaving 11 bases of the junction unmatched. The DNA for the CDR3 is TGCGCCAGCAGATTCGGGACTAGCGGTGAGGGGAATGAGCAGTTCTTC. This translates into CASRFGTSGEGNEQFF.

This clonotype was counted at least ten times. The chain uses TRBV3-1 and TRBJ2-5; TRBD2 matches 14 bases. The V gene end was trimmed by 1 base and the J gene end by 5 bases; junction bases not matched to a gene: 0. The V gene's germline CDR1 is LGHDT and CDR2 YNNKEL (reference sequence). This CDR3 spans 15 amino acids. The CDR3 region is CASSQGLAGGETQYF. The CDR3 bases are TGTGCCAGCAGCCAAGGACTAGCGGGGGGGGAGACCCAGTACTTC.

The V and J genes are TRBV9 and TRBJ2-1, with 7 bases matching TRBD2. The CDR3 runs 11 residues. Germline lookup yields CDR1 SGDLS and CDR2 YYNGEE. V was clipped by 0 bases and J by 12 bases; unmatched bases: 0. CDR3 amino acids: CASSVAGGQFF. In DNA, the CDR3 is TGTGCCAGCAGCGTAGCGGGGGGGCAGTTCTTC.